A single sample is the source of the 6 T cell receptor beta chains below, sequenced in a study of CD4+ T cells in melanoma. Sequencing was performed with immunoSEQ multiplex PCR; in TCRdb, only in-frame clones are kept and a portion is missing. The sample includes thousands of clones, 60% to 70% of them seen just once. Sample: cells from a culture (not recorded whether cultured in vitro). Source of these receptors: a human donor with melanoma.

The chain combines TRBV30 with TRBJ1-2; 10 nucleotides line up with TRBD1. The CDR3 covers 13 residues. V lost 4 bases and J lost 3; bases outside the gene matches: 2. The V gene's germline CDR1 is GTSNPN and CDR2 SVGIG (reference sequence). The DNA of the CDR3 is TGTGCCTGGAAAGACAGGGGGCACTATGGCTACACCTTC. It translates to CAWKDRGHYGYTF.

In this sample, this clone turned up once. J is TRBJ1-2 and V is TRBV5-5; D perhaps matches TRBD1 (5 bases). V dropped 4 bases and J dropped 0 bases, with 16 bases sitting between them. Germline CDR1 reads SGHKS; CDR2 reads YYEKEE (reference sequence). The CDR3 extends over 16 amino acids. CDR3: CASSPEAARANYGYTF. For the CDR3, the DNA is TGTGCCAGCAGCCCCGAGGCGGCCAGGGCTAACTATGGCTACACCTTC. The whole variable domain, remainder taken from reference TRBV5-5 and TRBJ1-2, is DAGVTQSPTHLIKTRGQQVTLRCSPISGHKSVSWYQQVLGQGPQFIFQYYEKEERGRGNFPDRFSARQFPNYSSELNVNALLLGDSALYLCASSPEAARANYGYTFGSGTRLTVV.

The V gene is TRBV7-2, the J gene TRBJ1-2, with 7 bases that match TRBD1. This CDR3 has 14 amino acids. Per the germline V gene, CDR1 is SGHTA and CDR2 is FQGNSA. V lost 4 bases to trimming and J lost 8 bases; unmatched junction nucleotides: 10. The CDR3 reads CASSSDRAGKGYTF. The DNA of the CDR3 is TGTGCCAGCAGCTCCGACAGGGCAGGAAAGGGCTACACCTTC.

V is TRBV9 and J is TRBJ1-4, with D possibly being TRBD1 (6 bases). Between the trimmed V and J ends, which lost 0 bases and 8 bases, there was a span of 14 bases. CDR1 SGDLS and CDR2 YYNGEE come from the germline V gene. This CDR3 contains 15 residues. The CDR3 here is CASSVGGAEGEKLFF. For the CDR3, the DNA is TGTGCCAGCAGCGTAGGGGGGGCTGAAGGAGAAAAACTGTTTTTT. The full variable domain, its missing parts supplied by reference TRBV9 and TRBJ1-4, is DSGVTQTPKHLITATGQRVTLRCSPRSGDLSVYWYQQSLDQGLQFLIQYYNGEERAKGNILERFSAQQFPDLHSELNLSSLELGDSALYFCASSVGGAEGEKLFFGSGTQLSVL.

The chain uses TRBV3-1 (or the pseudogene TRBV3-2) and TRBJ1-6; possibly TRBD1 for D (6 bases). CDR3 size: 14 residues. CDR1 is LGHDT and CDR2 is YNNKEL in the germline V gene (reference sequence). V was pared by 3 bases and J by 10 bases, with 13 bases between. The CDR3 nucleotides read TGTGCCAGCAGCCAGGGACACCAAAGCTCACCCCTCCACTTT. Amino acid sequence: CASSQGHQSSPLHF.

The sample holds one count of this clone. The rearrangement links TRBV27 to TRBJ2-1; 7 bases line up with TRBD1. Germline V gene data show CDR1 as MNHEY and CDR2 as SMNVEV (reference sequence). J gave up 6 bases and V 8 bases, and 10 bases lay outside the gene matches. This CDR3 comprises 14 residues. The CDR3 nucleotides read TGTGCCAGCTTTCCACAGGGGTTGGGCAATGAGCAGTTCTTC. This gives the protein CASFPQGLGNEQFF.